One and the same sample provided the 23 T cell receptor beta chains below, sequenced in a study of T cell responses to AZD1222 COVID-19 vaccine. The assay was immunoSEQ multiplex PCR, and TCRdb's table has in-frame clones only and misses some. The data show 50,000 to 65,000 clones, with just over 90% seen just once and approximately 6% held by the top ten. Sequenced material: peripheral blood, taken 28 days after the second dose of the MenACWY control vaccine. These receptors all come from an adult who received the MenACWY meningococcal vaccine as a control.

The chain has TRBV20-1 and TRBJ1-1; possibly TRBD1 for D (5 bases). This CDR3 contains 11 residues. The germline V gene has CDR1 DFQATT and CDR2 SNEGSKA (reference sequence). With 5 bases removed from V and 5 bases from J, the gap between germline ends came to 9 bases. The CDR3 nucleotides read TGCAGTGCTCCGACAGAAACTGAAGCTTTCTTT. Translation: CSAPTETEAFF.

V gene TRBV7-2 combines with J gene TRBJ1-1; no firm D call. The germline V and J ends were trimmed by 5 bases and 8 bases, with 12 bases remaining between them. Germline V gene lookup returns CDR1 SGHTA and CDR2 FQGNSA. This CDR3 contains 12 residues. The CDR3 nucleotides are TGTGCCAGCAGCCCAGTGCGGGTGGAAGCTTTCTTT. It is translated as CASSPVRVEAFF.

The CDR3 DNA sequence: TGTGCCAGCAGTTACGGTGGGGTCACTGAAGCTTTCTTT. This translates into CASSYGGVTEAFF. J is TRBJ1-1 and V is TRBV6-5; D is undetermined. The CDR3 runs to 13 residues. Trimming removed 2 bases at V and 4 bases at J, with 8 bases between. CDR1 is MNHEY, CDR2 SVGAGI, per germline.

The J gene is TRBJ1-3, the V gene TRBV6-1, with D possibly being TRBD1 (5 bases). Per the germline V gene, CDR1 is MNHNS and CDR2 is SASEGT. The V gene lost 6 bases and the J gene lost 0 bases, with 9 bases spanning the gap. The CDR3 runs to 14 residues. CDR3 DNA: TGTGCCAGCAGACAGGCCAGCTCTGGAAACACCATATATTTT. Translated: CASRQASSGNTIYF.

The chain joins TRBV5-4 to TRBJ2-7; tentative D call: TRBD1 (7 bases). Germline V gene lookup returns CDR1 SGHNT and CDR2 YYREEE (reference sequence). V lost 5 bases, J lost 6 bases, and 18 bases lay in between. The CDR3 has 14 amino acids. The CDR3 reads CASRMTGTFGEQYF. For the CDR3, the DNA is TGTGCCAGCAGGATGACAGGGACTTTCGGCGAGCAGTACTTC.

The chain employs TRBV28 and TRBJ1-1; D uncertain. CDR3 length: 14 residues. The V end lost 4 bases, the J end lost 6 bases, and 15 bases lay between the germline ends. CDR1 MDHEN and CDR2 SYDVKM come from the germline V gene. CDR3 DNA: TGTGCCAGCAGTTCAGCCCCCGGAGGCGCTGAAGCTTTCTTT. Its protein is CASSSAPGGAEAFF. The variable domain in full, with the rest retrieved from reference TRBV28 and TRBJ1-1, is DVKVTQSSRYLVKRTGEKVFLECVQDMDHENMFWYRQDPGLGLRLIYFSYDVKMKEKGDIPEGYSVSREKKERFSLILESASTNQTSMYLCASSSAPGGAEAFFGQGTRLTVV.

The V call is TRBV29-1, the J call TRBJ1-4; D is unclear. The V gene lost 7 bases and the J gene lost 5 bases, with 11 bases spanning the gap. Germline V gene data show CDR1 as SQVTM and CDR2 as ANQGSEA. The CDR3 has 12 residues. Here the CDR3 DNA reads TGCAGCGGGGCGGGCAGGAATGAAAAACTGTTTTTT. Its protein is CSGAGRNEKLFF.

This clone was seen a few times. The chain has TRBV11-2 and TRBJ1-1; no clear D gene. The CDR3 loop spans 14 amino acids. Germline CDR1 reads SGHAT; CDR2 reads FQNNGV. Trimming removed 6 bases from V and 4 bases from J, with 15 bases in between. The CDR3 loop reads CASSLDRVSTEAFF. The CDR3 DNA reads TGTGCCAGCAGTCTCGATCGCGTAAGCACTGAAGCTTTCTTT. The complete variable domain, with remaining parts taken from reference TRBV11-2 and TRBJ1-1, reads EAGVAQSPRYKIIEKRQSVAFWCNPISGHATLYWYQQILGQGPKLLIQFQNNGVVDDSQLPKDRFSAERLKGVDSTLKIQPAKLEDSAVYLCASSLDRVSTEAFFGQGTRLTVV.

The gene calls are TRBV28 and TRBJ2-2, with D possibly being TRBD2 (6 bases). Trimming removed 11 bases at V and 8 bases at J, with 21 bases between. CDR3 length: 14 residues. The germline gives CDR1 MDHEN, CDR2 SYDVKM. The CDR3 loop reads CAALSEGPEGELFF. The CDR3 nucleotides read TGTGCCGCACTCTCGGAGGGCCCGGAGGGGGAGCTGTTTTTT.

The chain couples TRBV7-9 to TRBJ2-7; D is unresolved. The germline V gene has CDR1 SEHNR and CDR2 FQNEAQ (reference sequence). V was clipped by 3 bases and J by 0 bases, with 9 bases between them. The CDR3 extends over 14 amino acids. This CDR3 reads CASSFQGISYEQYF. For the CDR3, the DNA is TGTGCCAGCAGCTTTCAAGGTATCTCCTACGAGCAGTACTTC.

V gene TRBV6-5 combines with J gene TRBJ2-7, with a weak D call TRBD1 (6 bases). CDR3 length equals 15 residues. Deletions cut 5 bases from V and 2 bases from J, with 16 bases between. CDR1 and CDR2 (germline): MNHEY, SVGAGI. The CDR3 region has the DNA TGTGCCAGCAGTCCAAGGGGTGGGGACACCTACGAGCAGTACTTC. It translates to CASSPRGGDTYEQYF.

The rearrangement links TRBV30 to TRBJ1-1, with a tentative D call TRBD1 (5 bases). The ends were cut back, 3 bases at V and 1 base at J, with 6 bases in the middle. CDR3 length: 12 amino acids. Germline V gene sequence: CDR1 GTSNPN, CDR2 SVGIG (reference sequence). The CDR3 loop reads CAWSGQNTEAFF. The CDR3 region has the DNA TGTGCCTGGAGCGGACAGAACACTGAAGCTTTCTTT.

The chain has TRBV5-1 and TRBJ1-5; no clear D gene. Deletions cut 0 bases from V and 6 bases from J, with 10 bases between. CDR3 length: 14 amino acids. Germline values: CDR1 SGHRS, CDR2 YFSETQ. The CDR3, as DNA: TGCGCCAGCAGCTTGGACCCGAGCGGTCAGCCCCAGCATTTT. It translates to CASSLDPSGQPQHF.

This rearrangement joins TRBV5-1 to TRBJ1-1; D uncertain. CDR3 length: 14 amino acids. CDR1 SGHRS and CDR2 YFSETQ come from the germline V gene. Trimming shortened V by 0 bases and J by 1 base, and 7 bases separated the two germline ends. In DNA, the CDR3 is TGCGCCAGCAGCTTGGCCACACAGAACACTGAAGCTTTCTTT. Residues: CASSLATQNTEAFF.

The rearrangement joins TRBV5-1 to TRBJ2-5; D possibly matches TRBD1 or TRBD2 (5 bases each). Germline V lookup: CDR1 SGHRS, CDR2 YFSETQ. Trimming removed 2 bases at V and 3 bases at J, with 8 bases between. The CDR3 has 13 residues. The CDR3 DNA reads as TGCGCCAGCAGCTTTGTGGGGGAAGAGACCCAGTACTTC. Its translation: CASSFVGEETQYF.

This chain connects TRBV11-1 to TRBJ2-4; a possible D gene is TRBD1 (6 bases). This CDR3 spans 15 amino acids. Trimming removed 4 bases from V and 1 base from J, with 11 bases in between. CDR1 is SGHAT, CDR2 FQDESV, per germline (reference sequence). CDR3 in DNA: TGTGCCAGCAGCTCGCCTACAGGGGCCAAAAACATTCAGTACTTC. This codes for CASSSPTGAKNIQYF.

The gene calls are TRBV7-9 and TRBJ2-5, with D possibly matching TRBD2 (6 bases). Germline V gene data show CDR1 as SEHNR and CDR2 as FQNEAQ (reference sequence). Trimming left V 5 bases short and J 5 bases short, with 18 bases between. The CDR3 is 15 residues long. CDR3 residues: CASSEELGGGETQYF. DNA for the CDR3: TGTGCCAGCAGCGAGGAGTTGGGGGGTGGTGAGACCCAGTACTTC.

The J gene is TRBJ2-7, the V gene TRBV4-3, with D perhaps TRBD2 (5 bases). This CDR3 region has 13 residues. The V end was cut by 3 bases, the J end by 4 bases, with 10 bases between. In germline, CDR1 is LGHNA, CDR2 YSLEER. As DNA, the CDR3 is TGCGCCAGCAGCCAGGACTGGGGTTACGAGCAGTACTTC. Translating it yields CASSQDWGYEQYF.

This clone was recorded once. This chain connects TRBV5-1 to TRBJ1-1; tentative D call: TRBD1 (5 bases). V was cut by 6 bases and J by 3 bases, with 12 bases left in between. CDR3 length equals 13 residues. The germline V gene has CDR1 SGHRS and CDR2 YFSETQ. The CDR3 is CASTPLGDTEAFF. DNA of the CDR3: TGCGCCAGCACCCCGTTAGGGGACACTGAAGCTTTCTTT.

The chain joins TRBV7-2 to TRBJ2-6; no reliable D call. Trimming shortened V by 7 bases and J by 1 base, and 5 bases separated the two germline ends. The CDR3 extends over 13 amino acids. CDR1 is SGHTA, CDR2 FQGNSA, per germline. CDR3 DNA sequence: TGTGCCAGCAAGTTTTCTGGGGCCAACGTCCTGACTTTC. Translation: CASKFSGANVLTF.

The gene calls are TRBV19 and TRBJ1-1; D might be TRBD1 (6 bases). Looked up from germline, CDR1 is LNHDA and CDR2 is SQIVND (reference sequence). Trimming left V 7 bases short and J 2 bases short, with 11 bases between. This CDR3 has 13 residues. In DNA, the CDR3 is TGTGCCAGTACTGACAGGACCAACACTGAAGCTTTCTTT. Encoded protein: CASTDRTNTEAFF.

This sequence joins TRBV9 and TRBJ2-3; no firm D call. This CDR3 region has 15 residues. V was shortened by 6 bases and J by 2 bases, with 16 bases between the two germline ends. CDR1 and CDR2 from the germline V gene are SGDLS and YYNGEE. The CDR3 DNA sequence: TGTGCCAGCACTCCTAGACTGCTTTCCACAGATACGCAGTATTTT. This sequence encodes CASTPRLLSTDTQYF. Full variable domain (missing parts from reference TRBV9 and TRBJ2-3): DSGVTQTPKHLITATGQRVTLRCSPRSGDLSVYWYQQSLDQGLQFLIQYYNGEERAKGNILERFSAQQFPDLHSELNLSSLELGDSALYFCASTPRLLSTDTQYFGPGTRLTVL.

The rearrangement uses TRBV4-1 and TRBJ2-5, with unresolved D. The CDR3 has 13 amino acids. Per germline, CDR1 MGHRA and CDR2 YSYEKL. The ends were cut back, 8 bases at V and 5 bases at J, with 15 bases in the middle. The DNA for the CDR3 is TGCGCCAGCTCGCTTGGGCCCCTCGAGACCCAGTACTTC. It codes for CASSLGPLETQYF.